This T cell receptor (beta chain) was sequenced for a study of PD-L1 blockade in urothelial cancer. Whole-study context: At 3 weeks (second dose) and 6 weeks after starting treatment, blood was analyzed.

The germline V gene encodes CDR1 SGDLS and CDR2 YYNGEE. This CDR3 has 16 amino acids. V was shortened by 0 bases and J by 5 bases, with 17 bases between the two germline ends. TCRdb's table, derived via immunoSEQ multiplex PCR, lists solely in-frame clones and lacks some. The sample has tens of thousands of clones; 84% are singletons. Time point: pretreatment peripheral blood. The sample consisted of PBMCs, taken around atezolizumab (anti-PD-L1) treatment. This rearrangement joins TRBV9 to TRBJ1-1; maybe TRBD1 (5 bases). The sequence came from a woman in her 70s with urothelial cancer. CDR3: CASSVGRGAGGTEAFF. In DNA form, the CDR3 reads TGTGCCAGCAGCGTAGGTAGGGGCGCGGGGGGGACTGAAGCTTTCTTT.